The 13 T cell receptor beta chains presented below share a single source sample, sequenced in a study of CD8+CD57+ T cells in acquired aplastic anemia. Patients included in sequencing had previously demonstrated CD8+CD57+ cell expansion by flow cytometry. Genomic DNA constituted the template upon which TCR beta VDJ and CDR3 profiling was performed. MiXCR, applied by TCRdb to the reads, yields one record per CDR3 protein. This repertoire shows around 500,000 distinct CDR3 sequences, under 40% found once; its top ten account for nearly 0.85%. Sequenced sample: sorted CD4+, CD8+, or CD8+CD57+ T cells (not recorded which) from PBMCs. The receptor source for this set is a human donor with aplastic anemia.

In the case of this clonotype: A junction end diverges from the germline sequence, so it may reflect a read error. CDR3 coding DNA: TGCGCCAGCAGTGACCCGGCGGACGAGCAGTCCTTC. It is translated as CASSDPADEQSF. V is TRBV10-1 and J is TRBJ2-7; D gene ambiguous. Per the germline V gene, CDR1 is WNHNN and CDR2 is SYGVQD (reference sequence). CDR3 length: 12 residues.

The gene calls are TRBV10-3 and TRBJ2-5; TRBD1 matches 7 bases. Germline loops: CDR1 ENHRY, CDR2 SYGVKD. J gave up 5 bases and V 10 bases, and 4 bases lay outside the gene matches. The CDR3 sequence is 11 residues long. The CDR3 bases are TGTGCCAGCTACAGGGGTGAGACCCAGTACTTC. Its protein is CASYRGETQYF.

The sample holds a few counts of this clonotype. The V and J genes are TRBV6-5 and TRBJ1-5; D gene ambiguous. The ends were cut back, 0 bases at V and 8 bases at J, with 14 bases in the middle. The CDR3 covers 15 residues. Germline CDR1 and CDR2: MNHEY and SVGAGI. CDR3 amino acids: CASSYSIPYSEPQHF. CDR3 DNA: TGTGCCAGCAGTTACTCGATCCCTTACAGTGAGCCCCAGCATTTT.

This clonotype was observed many times. The CDR3 here is CASSDRRNSPLHF. In nucleotides, the CDR3 is TGTGCCAGCAGTGACCGACGCAATTCACCCCTCCACTTT. V usage is TRBV6-4 and J usage is TRBJ1-6, with unresolved D. V was pared by 2 bases and J by 7 bases, with 6 bases between. The CDR3 sequence is 13 residues long. CDR1 and CDR2 from the germline V gene are MRHNA and SNTAGT.

J is TRBJ1-1 and V is TRBV24-1; D gene ambiguous. The CDR3 consists of 16 residues. V lost 2 bases and J lost 2, with 14 bases in between. The germline V gene has CDR1 KGHDR and CDR2 SFDVKD. DNA for the CDR3: TGTGCCACCAGTGATTCGTCGTTAGGATCTAACACTGAAGCTTTCTTT. It translates to CATSDSSLGSNTEAFF.

This rearrangement joins TRBV5-1 to TRBJ1-1, with 7 bases matching TRBD1. The trim removed 4 bases at V and 0 bases at J, leaving 9 bases unmatched. Germline V gene data show CDR1 as SGHRS and CDR2 as YFSETQ. The CDR3 covers 16 residues. The CDR3 sequence: CASSQTGRGLNTEAFF. In nucleotides, the CDR3 is TGCGCCAGCAGCCAGACAGGGAGAGGGCTGAACACTGAAGCTTTCTTT.

J is TRBJ2-1 and V is TRBV11-2; 12 bases fit TRBD2. Germline V gives CDR1 SGHAT, CDR2 FQNNGV. The CDR3 extends over 17 amino acids. The J segment lost 7 bases and the V segment lost 5 bases, leaving 12 bases of the junction unmatched. The CDR3 is CASSATLGLAGGNEQFF. CDR3 nucleotide sequence: TGTGCCAGCAGCGCCACTCTCGGGCTAGCGGGGGGGAATGAGCAGTTCTTC.

Ten or more counts support this clonotype. V gene TRBV25-1 combines with J gene TRBJ2-1; D ambiguous. The germline CDR1 and CDR2 sequences are MGHDK and SYGVNS. V shed 3 bases and J shed 16 bases, with 7 bases lying between them. The CDR3 contains 9 residues. The DNA for the CDR3 is TGTGCCAGCAGTGACCCTCTTTTCTTC. Translating it yields CASSDPLFF.

This clonotype was picked up many times. The chain employs TRBV15 and TRBJ1-1, with D hard to call. The CDR3 runs to 12 residues. With 0 bases removed from V and 11 bases from J, the gap between germline ends came to 10 bases. CDR1 is LNHNV and CDR2 is YYDKDF in the germline V gene (reference sequence). Here the CDR3 reads CATSRDRGAAFF. The CDR3 DNA sequence: TGTGCCACCAGCAGAGATCGAGGCGCGGCTTTCTTT.

The chain links TRBV5-1 to TRBJ2-4; D call uncertain. The germline V and J ends were trimmed by 9 bases and 0 bases, with 19 bases remaining between them. The CDR3 loop spans 16 amino acids. Germline CDR1 reads SGHRS; CDR2 reads YFSETQ. CDR3 loop: CATDPSADLAKNIQYF. The CDR3 DNA sequence: TGCGCCACAGACCCCTCGGCGGACCTAGCCAAAAACATTCAGTACTTC.

This chain connects TRBV2 to TRBJ2-2; D possibly corresponds to TRBD2 (7 bases). V was trimmed by 5 bases and J by 7 bases, leaving 14 bases between them. Germline assignment: CDR1 SNHLY and CDR2 FYNNEI. The CDR3 runs to 14 residues. The CDR3 DNA is TGTGCCAGCAGTTTACGCGGGGGCATCGGGGAGCTGTTTTTT. Residues: CASSLRGGIGELFF.

The chain carries TRBV2 and TRBJ2-7; the D gene is possibly TRBD2 (6 bases). The CDR3 consists of 14 residues. Germline CDR1 SNHLY, CDR2 FYNNEI. The V end was cut by 4 bases, the J end by 3 bases, with 13 bases between. The CDR3 nucleotides are TGTGCCAGCAGTGGTTTGCCCGGGGGCTACGAGCAGTACTTC. Protein sequence: CASSGLPGGYEQYF.

Ten or more counts support this clonotype. The chain carries TRBV2 and TRBJ1-5; D remains ambiguous. CDR1 is SNHLY and CDR2 is FYNNEI in the germline V gene. The CDR3 covers 13 residues. V was pared by 3 bases and J by 5 bases, with 8 bases between. The CDR3 is CASSEGWYQPQHF. CDR3 nucleotide sequence: TGTGCCAGCAGTGAGGGGTGGTATCAGCCCCAGCATTTT.